The T cell receptor (beta chain) described here comes from a study of Graves' ophthalmopathy and Graves' hyperthyroidism listed by TCRdb under 2018. Broadly, across the study: Hyperthyroidism was defined as stable when no progression to ophthalmopathy occurred within 18 months of follow-up. TCR beta repertoire signatures were used to distinguish Graves' ophthalmopathy from Graves' hyperthyroidism and to predict progression to ophthalmopathy. To explore V-J signatures distinguishing ophthalmopathy from hyperthyroidism, a discovery set of some 100 patients (roughly 45 ophthalmopathy, roughly 55 stable hyperthyroidism) was enrolled. Once sampling was done, hyperthyroidism patients were given methimazole at a starting dose of 30 mg daily, while ophthalmopathy patients were given high-dose intravenous methylprednisolone. In total, around 140 blood samples were TCR-sequenced: fewer than 50 ophthalmopathy, some 72 hyperthyroidism and roughly 17 hyperthyroidism-to-ophthalmopathy patients. In several hyperthyroidism patients, the T-cell repertoire of thyroid tissue was compared with the T-cell repertoire of blood. An independent validation cohort was composed of around 19 hyperthyroidism patients and around 15 patients who later progressed from hyperthyroidism to ophthalmopathy. What the research found in general, with its limitations: In validation, the model predicted ophthalmopathy progression with about 71% sensitivity and about 77% specificity; 12 predicted patients were CT-confirmed with GO in a median of 6.5 months. Sample size was not predetermined statistically, and investigators were not blinded to group allocation. In cross-validation, the 13-signature model distinguished ophthalmopathy from stable hyperthyroidism with about 90% sensitivity and roughly 81% specificity, and in the test set the corresponding values were approximately 80% and 68%. Among expanded thyroid clonotypes with frequency above 0.001, most also showed up in blood, which suggests that blood repertoires may reflect the thyroid immune response.

A word on this clonotype: The target of this receptor is not known. At one end, the junction sequence differs from germline, possibly due to a read error.

Patients with hyperthyroidism were aged 18 to 65 years, had been newly diagnosed, and had a disease duration of less than 2 months. Anyone with other autoimmune diseases, uncontrolled infections, pregnancy or lactation was excluded from the study. Diagnosis relied on clinical symptoms, serum thyroxine, TRAb, thyroid ultrasound and orbital computed tomography. Total RNA was extracted using Trizol reagent, and RNA quality was checked on an Agilent 2100 Bioanalyzer. CDR1 ENHRY and CDR2 SYGVKD were looked up in the germline V gene. From cysteine to phenylalanine, the CDR3 is 15 amino acids long. Only the CDR3 DNA is retained, 45 bases long and in frame from the first base. For repertoire sequencing, TCR beta CDR3 regions were amplified from RNA transcripts. The first round was an RT-PCR using HTBI primers with the Qiagen OneStep RT-PCR kit, and this first round was followed by a second-round multiplex PCR, then size selection and purification. Libraries were sequenced on an Illumina HiSeq2000 using paired-end 100 bp reads. On the authors' methods: Reads were processed with SOAPnuke, discarding reads with adapters, uncalled bases, mean Phred below 15, or no exact constant-primer or identifier match. COPE v1.2.5 was used to merge high-quality paired reads. Each unique nucleotide sequence was treated as a clonotype, and MiTCR v1.1 was used to align the clonotypes to the IMGT TRB V, D and J references. The analysis was limited to V-J combinations with a frequency above 0.0001, which together covered just over 98% of the repertoires. For each V-J combination, a TCR clonal expansion and chaos score was defined as F50 clonal expansion divided by the chaos observed in the TCRdist matrix. Welch's t-statistics and random forest were used to reduce the features to approximately 13 V-J combinations, which were then used as input to a naive Bayes classifier. The Morisita-Horn index was used to measure how similar the thyroid and blood repertoires were. TCRdb reprocessing: public reads trimmed at Q25 with fastp, clones called with MiXCR, in-frame beta chains kept. One record per CDR3 amino acid sequence lists the most common genes and DNA. TCRdb, not the authors, supplied the V and J calls. In all, the sample holds over a million distinct CDR3 sequences, and about 40% of those were seen once. The ten largest make up around 10% of the sample.

Recombination connected TRBV10-3 to TRBJ1-2, with no confidently assigned D gene. The specimen was peripheral blood or thyroid tissue (not recorded which). The sequence was obtained from an adult man with Graves' hyperthyroidism. The DNA sequence follows: TGTGCCAGCAGTGAAGCCACCCGCCCCAACTATGGCTACACCTTC. Translated, this is CASSEATRPNYGYTF.